Listed here are 32 T cell receptor beta chains from one sample, sequenced in a study of T cells after yellow fever vaccination. MiXCR, applied by TCRdb to the 5' RACE reads, yields one record per CDR3 protein. The sample includes 620,000 or so distinct CDR3 sequences, 9% to 15% of them seen just once. The sequenced sample was PBMCs, obtained on the day of the yellow fever booster vaccination. These receptors all stem from a man under 40 who received the YFV17D yellow fever vaccine.

The chain uses TRBV6-4 and TRBJ2-2, with 10 bases aligning to TRBD2. Germline V lookup: CDR1 MRHNA, CDR2 SNTAGT. The ends lost 2 bases at V and 3 bases at J; junction bases unmatched: 3. The CDR3 runs 16 residues. CDR3 DNA: TGTGCCAGCAGTGACAGGACTAGCGGAGACACCGGGGAGCTGTTTTTT. Its protein product is CASSDRTSGDTGELFF.

This clonotype was counted ten times or more. The J gene is TRBJ2-4, the V gene TRBV27; no definite D call. Per germline, CDR1 MNHEY and CDR2 SMNVEV (reference sequence). This CDR3 comprises 13 residues. Trimming took off 3 bases at V and 6 bases at J, with 9 bases between the two ends. This chain's CDR3 is CASSFRSANIQYF. The DNA of the CDR3 is TGTGCCAGCAGTTTTAGGTCCGCAAACATTCAGTACTTC.

The chain carries TRBV7-8 and TRBJ2-7; D possibly uses TRBD1 or TRBD2 (5 bases each). V lost 4 bases to trimming and J lost 0 bases, with 10 bases between them. The length of the CDR3 is 14 residues. Germline CDR1 and CDR2: SGHVS and FQNEAQ. The CDR3 coding sequence is TGTGCCAGCAGCTGGGACGGAAACTCCTACGAGCAGTACTTC. Translated: CASSWDGNSYEQYF.

This clonotype occurred a few times. At one end, the junction sequence differs from germline, possibly due to a read error. V is TRBV7-7 and J is TRBJ2-1; 7 bases are a match to TRBD1. CDR1 is SSHAT, CDR2 FNYEAQ, per germline (reference sequence). The CDR3 consists of 12 residues. As DNA, the CDR3 is TGTGCTAGCAGCTCGACAGGGAGTGAGCAGTTCTTC. It codes for CASSSTGSEQFF.

This clonotype was seen a handful of times. V gene TRBV29-1 combines with J gene TRBJ2-1; weak D call: TRBD2 (7 bases). The germline V gene encodes CDR1 SQVTM and CDR2 ANQGSEA. The CDR3 is 14 residues long. V lost 3 bases and J 2 bases, leaving 11 bases between the germline ends. CDR3 amino acids: CSVEQGGAYNEQFF. The CDR3 region has the DNA TGCAGCGTTGAGCAAGGGGGGGCCTACAATGAGCAGTTCTTC.

This clonotype occurred a few times. CDR3 protein: CASIGSSNGYEQYF. CDR3 DNA sequence: TGTGCCAGCATTGGATCCAGTAATGGTTACGAGCAGTACTTC. The chain carries TRBV7-9 and TRBJ2-7; D not certain. Trimming stripped 7 bases from V and 4 bases from J, with 17 bases between. Looked up from germline, CDR1 is SEHNR and CDR2 is FQNEAQ (reference sequence). The CDR3 is made up of 14 amino acids.

This clonotype was seen more than once but under ten times. This chain connects TRBV5-1 to TRBJ2-1; unclear D gene. The V gene lost 0 bases and the J gene lost 3 bases, with 10 bases spanning the gap. Per germline, CDR1 SGHRS and CDR2 YFSETQ. This CDR3 spans 15 amino acids. CDR3 sequence: CASSLANRDYNEQFF. The DNA of the CDR3 is TGCGCCAGCAGCTTGGCCAATAGGGACTACAATGAGCAGTTCTTC.

The chain carries TRBV10-2 and TRBJ2-5; TRBD2 matches 11 bases. CDR3 length equals 16 residues. Unmatched junction bases numbered 10, after V lost 5 bases and J lost 5 bases. Germline values: CDR1 WSHSY, CDR2 SAAADI. CDR3 in amino acids: CASSSTSGIMYETQYF. The CDR3 DNA follows: TGCGCCAGCAGTTCGACTAGCGGGATAATGTACGAGACCCAGTACTTC.

In this sample, this clonotype turned up a few times. The chain has TRBV6-5 and TRBJ2-7; either TRBD1 or TRBD2 may fit D (5 bases each). The CDR3 sequence is 15 residues long. Germline assignment: CDR1 MNHEY and CDR2 SVGAGI. With 2 bases removed from V and 2 bases from J, the gap between germline ends came to 13 bases. CDR3 DNA sequence: TGTGCCAGCAGTTACGGTCGAGGGGCGACCTACGAGCAGTACTTC. Its translation is CASSYGRGATYEQYF.

The V gene is TRBV30, the J gene TRBJ2-5; D ambiguous. CDR1 is GTSNPN, CDR2 SVGIG, per germline (reference sequence). Trimming shortened V by 0 bases and J by 5 bases, and 4 bases separated the two germline ends. CDR3 length: 11 residues. CDR3 sequence (DNA): TGTGCCTGGAGTGTAGTGGAGACCCAGTACTTC. It codes for CAWSVVETQYF.

The chain recombines TRBV7-2 with TRBJ1-2; D gene uncertain. Trimming pared 4 bases from V and 2 bases from J, leaving 17 bases between. The CDR3 sequence is 16 residues long. Germline CDR1 and CDR2: SGHTA and FQGNSA. The CDR3 protein is CASSSSGTGRNYGYTF. The CDR3 DNA reads TGTGCCAGCAGCTCGTCTGGCACCGGTCGGAACTATGGCTACACCTTC.

The V call is TRBV20-1, the J call TRBJ2-5; tentatively, D is TRBD2 (7 bases). Germline CDR1 reads DFQATT; CDR2 reads SNEGSKA (reference sequence). The V end was cut by 6 bases, the J end by 2 bases, with 19 bases between. The CDR3 sequence is 15 residues long. The CDR3 bases are TGCAGTGCCCGGCCGGGGGGCCGGGGGCAAGAGACCCAGTACTTC. This encodes CSARPGGRGQETQYF.

This rearrangement joins TRBV7-2 to TRBJ2-7; 16 bases match TRBD2. With V trimmed by 0 bases and J by 2 bases, 7 bases remained unmatched. The CDR3 is 19 residues long. Germline CDR1 and CDR2: SGHTA and FQGNSA. CDR3 in DNA: TGTGCCAGCAGCTTAGCCGGGACTAGCGGGAGGGCCATACCCTACGAGCAGTACTTC. This gives the protein CASSLAGTSGRAIPYEQYF.

In this sample, this clonotype turned up many times. This chain joins TRBV7-6 and TRBJ2-3, with TRBD2 identical over 14 bases. Germline V gene data show CDR1 as SGHVS and CDR2 as FNYEAQ. This CDR3 spans 16 amino acids. J lost 5 bases, V lost 4 bases, and 5 bases had no gene match. The CDR3 spells CASSSPGLAGGDTQYF. DNA for the CDR3: TGTGCCAGCAGCTCCCCCGGACTAGCGGGAGGAGATACGCAGTATTTT.

The chain couples TRBV20-1 to TRBJ2-1, with 8 bases fitting TRBD2. Germline loops: CDR1 DFQATT, CDR2 SNEGSKA (reference sequence). The CDR3 length is 16 residues. V dropped 2 bases and J dropped 4; count of bases not matched to a gene: 10. The CDR3: CSARSRTSHGYNEQFF. The CDR3 bases are TGCAGTGCTAGATCCCGGACTAGCCATGGGTACAATGAGCAGTTCTTC.

The rearrangement links TRBV6-1 to TRBJ2-6, with no clear D. CDR3 length equals 16 residues. Germline V lookup: CDR1 MNHNS, CDR2 SASEGT. Trimming pared 9 bases from V and 0 bases from J, leaving 15 bases between. The CDR3 nucleotides read TGTGCCAGTTCACGGCAAGGTCCCTCTGGGGCCAACGTCCTGACTTTC. Translated: CASSRQGPSGANVLTF.

The DNA of the CDR3 is TGTGCCAGCAGCTCTGACAGAATCCAAGAGACCCAGTACTTC. It encodes CASSSDRIQETQYF. V usage is TRBV7-2 and J usage is TRBJ2-5; a weak D match, TRBD1 (5 bases). Germline V gene sequence: CDR1 SGHTA, CDR2 FQGNSA. The CDR3 contains 14 residues. V was pared by 4 bases and J by 1 base, with 10 bases between.

This clonotype was recorded once. V is TRBV7-8 and J is TRBJ2-2; D is undetermined. Germline CDR1 SGHVS, CDR2 FQNEAQ. The CDR3 sequence is 16 residues long. The V gene lost 1 base and the J gene lost 4 bases, with 13 bases spanning the gap. The CDR3 nucleotides read TGTGCCAGCAGCTTAGGAGGTAGCCTCATCACCGGGGAGCTGTTTTTT. Encoded protein: CASSLGGSLITGELFF. Full variable domain (remainder filled in from reference TRBV7-8 and TRBJ2-2): GAGVSQSPRYKVAKRGQDVALRCDPISGHVSLFWYQQALGQGPEFLTYFQNEAQLDKSGLPSDRFFAERPEGSVSTLKIQRTQQEDSAVYLCASSLGGSLITGELFFGEGSRLTVL.

V usage is TRBV4-3 and J usage is TRBJ2-5; 9 nucleotides line up with TRBD1. With V trimmed by 6 bases and J by 4 bases, 9 bases remained unmatched. The germline gives CDR1 LGHNA, CDR2 YSLEER. The CDR3 covers 15 residues. CDR3 region: CASSRGQGRGETQYF. CDR3 nucleotides: TGCGCCAGCAGTCGAGGACAGGGGCGGGGAGAGACCCAGTACTTC.

The chain uses TRBV11-2 and TRBJ2-4; either TRBD1 or TRBD2 may supply D (5 bases each). This CDR3 contains 21 residues. Germline assignment: CDR1 SGHAT and CDR2 FQNNGV. V dropped 2 bases and J dropped 3 bases, with 29 bases sitting between them. CDR3 in DNA: TGTGCCAGCAGCTTAATCTGGGACCGGTCGGTTAGGGAACGAGTCAAAAACATTCAGTACTTC. It is translated as CASSLIWDRSVRERVKNIQYF.

This clonotype was observed a handful of times. The chain combines TRBV7-9 with TRBJ2-2, with TRBD2 matching over 11 bases. This CDR3 contains 16 residues. Unmatched junction bases numbered 5, after V lost 5 bases and J lost 3 bases. Germline CDR1 SEHNR, CDR2 FQNEAQ (reference sequence). CDR3: CASSRSGRADTGELFF. CDR3 DNA: TGTGCCAGCAGCCGTAGCGGGAGGGCCGACACCGGGGAGCTGTTTTTT.

Written as DNA, the CDR3 is TGCGCCAGCAGCTTGGCGGCTAGCGAGGGTGAGCAGTTCTTC. Its protein product is CASSLAASEGEQFF. The chain combines TRBV5-1 with TRBJ2-1; TRBD2 is a possible D gene (6 bases). This CDR3 contains 14 residues. Per germline, CDR1 SGHRS and CDR2 YFSETQ. Trimming removed 0 bases at V and 9 bases at J, with 13 bases between.

This clonotype was observed a handful of times. The V gene is TRBV6-5, the J gene TRBJ2-7; 11 bases are a match to TRBD2. The length of the CDR3 is 18 residues. From germline, CDR1 is MNHEY and CDR2 SVGAGI. The V segment lost 4 bases and the J segment 3 bases; nucleotides outside the gene matches: 14. Written as DNA, the CDR3 is TGTGCCAGCAGTTCCACCTCTCGACTAGCGGGAAACTACTACGAGCAGTACTTC. The encoded protein is CASSSTSRLAGNYYEQYF.

This clonotype occurred once. J is TRBJ1-2 and V is TRBV18; D is perhaps TRBD1 (6 bases). CDR3 size: 13 residues. The V end lost 3 bases, the J end lost 5 bases, and 10 bases lay between the germline ends. Germline CDR1 KGHSH, CDR2 LQKENI. The CDR3 reads CASSPRQGYGYTF. The CDR3 nucleotides read TGTGCCAGCTCACCTCGGCAGGGGTATGGCTACACCTTC.

This chain connects TRBV27 to TRBJ2-2; maybe TRBD1 (7 bases). The V gene's germline CDR1 is MNHEY and CDR2 SMNVEV (reference sequence). The CDR3 is 17 residues long. V gave up 5 bases and J gave up 3 bases, with 19 bases separating them. The CDR3 DNA is TGTGCCAGCAGTGACTTATGGACAGGCGGGGACACCGGGGAGCTGTTTTTT. Its translation: CASSDLWTGGDTGELFF.

V is TRBV20-1 and J is TRBJ1-1; D remains ambiguous. CDR1 DFQATT and CDR2 SNEGSKA come from the germline V gene (reference sequence). The V end lost 3 bases, the J end lost 10 bases, and 12 bases lay between the germline ends. The CDR3 runs to 11 residues. The CDR3 sequence is CSARVESGAFF. For the CDR3, the DNA is TGCAGTGCTAGGGTGGAGTCGGGAGCTTTCTTT.

This clonotype was seen more than once but under ten times. The rearrangement links TRBV15 to TRBJ2-7, with D perhaps TRBD1 or TRBD2 (5 bases each). Germline lookup yields CDR1 LNHNV and CDR2 YYDKDF (reference sequence). The CDR3 totals 16 residues. V was shortened by 1 base and J by 1 base, with 14 bases between the two germline ends. In DNA, the CDR3 is TGTGCCACCAGCAGAGGAGGGGCAGTAGGTTCCTACGAGCAGTACTTC. Protein sequence: CATSRGGAVGSYEQYF.

This clonotype appeared a single time. This rearrangement joins TRBV30 to TRBJ2-1, with D possibly matching TRBD2 (6 bases). The CDR3 contains 15 residues. Per germline, CDR1 GTSNPN and CDR2 SVGIG (reference sequence). V gave up 2 bases and J gave up 4 bases, with 15 bases separating them. CDR3 protein: CAWSWASELYNEQFF. The DNA for the CDR3 is TGTGCCTGGAGTTGGGCTAGCGAACTTTACAATGAGCAGTTCTTC.

In its sample, this clonotype was seen a few times. The chain recombines TRBV29-1 with TRBJ2-5, with 8 bases matching TRBD2. Germline V CDR1 and CDR2: SQVTM, ANQGSEA. Germline trimming cut 4 bases from V and 2 bases from J; bases unmatched to any gene: 6. The CDR3 has 14 amino acids. In nucleotides, the CDR3 is TGCAGCGTTGTGCCGGGACTAGAGCAAGAGACCCAGTACTTC. It yields the protein CSVVPGLEQETQYF.

This rearrangement joins TRBV20-1 to TRBJ1-4; no definite D call. This CDR3 spans 12 amino acids. V lost 3 bases and J 3 bases, leaving 5 bases between the germline ends. CDR1 DFQATT and CDR2 SNEGSKA come from the germline V gene (reference sequence). The CDR3 spells CSASPANEKLFF. The DNA for the CDR3 is TGCAGTGCTAGTCCGGCTAATGAAAAACTGTTTTTT.

This clonotype was seen many times. V is TRBV12-3 or TRBV12-4 and J is TRBJ1-3; the D is unclear. CDR3 length: 14 amino acids. V lost 3 bases and J lost 0, with 6 bases in between. The CDR3 reads CASSFGTSGNTIYF. Here the CDR3 DNA reads TGTGCCAGCAGTTTTGGTACCTCTGGAAACACCATATATTTT.

CDR3 nucleotide sequence: TGCAGCGCCTCTTCCTCCTACGAGCAGTACTTC. Protein sequence: CSASSSYEQYF. V usage is TRBV29-1 and J usage is TRBJ2-7; no reliable D call. The CDR3 is 11 amino acids. CDR1 and CDR2 (germline): SQVTM, ANQGSEA. Trimming removed 7 bases at V and 0 bases at J, with 7 bases between.